This T cell receptor (beta chain) was sequenced during a study of CD8 T cells in Susac syndrome. After extraction with the RNeasy kit, roughly 0.5 to 1 ug of the RNA was reverse transcribed using random hexamers. Via MiXCR, TCRdb re-called the immunoSEQ multiplex PCR reads, giving one row per CDR3 protein. The sample has hundreds of thousands of distinct CDR3 sequences, 85% to 90% seen once; the top ten hold 0.09% to 0.15%. CDR3 length equals 15 residues. V trimming: 1 base; J trimming: 2 bases; junction bases outside the gene matches: 4. Germline CDR1 reads LNHNV; CDR2 reads YYDKDF (reference sequence). Turning to this clonotype: Its antigen is as yet unknown.

Study results and caveats: A relatively small number of individuals underwent TCR sequencing and HLA analysis.

Sequencing was carried out using CD8+ T cells from PBMCs. The source of this sequence is a human donor with multiple sclerosis. This sequence joins TRBV15 and TRBJ2-7, with 8 bases aligning to TRBD2. The CDR3 spells CATSRASSGTYEQYF. CDR3 in DNA: TGTGCCACCAGCAGAGCGAGTAGCGGGACCTACGAGCAGTACTTC.